This T cell receptor beta chain is from a study of T cell changes during pregnancy in multiple sclerosis. TCRdb keeps only in-frame clones here, not all; method: immunoSEQ multiplex PCR. The sample lists tens of thousands of clones; around 94% were seen once. Between the trimmed V and J ends, which lost 0 bases and 4 bases, there was a span of 13 bases. The V gene's germline CDR1 is MNHNY and CDR2 SVGAGI (reference sequence). The CDR3 contains 15 residues. The genes are TRBV6-6 and TRBJ2-7; perhaps TRBD2 as D (6 bases). This clonotype originated in a female donor with multiple sclerosis, enrolled in a pregnancy study. The sequencing used peripheral blood, collected in the third trimester of pregnancy. The CDR3 protein is CASSYSTGSDYEQYF. The CDR3, as DNA: TGTGCCAGCAGTTACTCTACCGGGAGCGATTACGAGCAGTACTTC.